A single T cell receptor (beta chain) is shown here with its context. The sample originates from a study of T cell responses to AZD1222 COVID-19 vaccine. Only in-frame clones appear in the TCRdb table, and some are missing; sequencing was by immunoSEQ multiplex PCR. Of 150,000 to 200,000 clones in the sample, 93% are singletons; the top ten hold roughly 3.9%. The CDR3 totals 13 residues. After removal of 4 bases from V and 8 bases from J, the junction contained 5 bases not matched to a gene. The chain employs TRBV12-3 or TRBV12-4 and TRBJ1-3; TRBD1 matches 7 bases. The source of this sequence is an adult in good health. Sequenced here: peripheral blood, sampled on day 0 of AZD1222 vaccination. The CDR3 is CASSSGTVDTIYF. CDR3 nucleotide sequence: TGTGCCAGCAGTTCGGGGACAGTGGACACCATATATTTT.